Given below is one T cell receptor beta chain in context. This clone's antigen is unknown. These data come from a study of cytomegalovirus exposure and HLA in healthy donors (dated by TCRdb to between 2016 and 2019). For the study in its entirety: According to an earlier analysis of 587 of the donors, some 170 million T cells yielded over 90 million unique TCR beta sequences and about 300 Gb of sequence data. A separate validation cohort of about 110 different subjects was used in addition to the 666-subject first cohort. Rather than drawing on any new phenotypic data, the later analysis identified candidate immune exposures from TCR beta sequences and the way those sequences occurred across donors. The T cell repertoires of 666 subjects were profiled by immunosequencing and related to cytomegalovirus serostatus. Genome-wide SNP genotypes for about 65% of the roughly 670 donors were used in a later genetic analysis, which treated that subset as a discovery cohort. To study patterns of TCR occurrence, a later analysis re-analyzed previously published TCR beta repertoires from around 700 donors and added high-resolution HLA genotyping. The study combined high-throughput TCR immunosequencing, statistical association of individual TCRs with disease status, and machine learning to predict cytomegalovirus infection status. Among over 350 genotyped donors of the cohort, an average of about 240,000 unique TCR beta nucleotide sequences were sequenced per donor, about a sixth of them non-productive. Four or five DR-DQ haplotypes were handled as single units for association and clustering because linkage in the cohort was strong. Both class I and class II loci were covered by HLA typing, at four-digit resolution. Of the 300 to 500 genotyped donors, 65% to 90% were placed in the genetic ancestry cluster associated with self-reported Caucasian donors. The number of typed donors differed by locus: roughly 620-640 for A, B, C, DRB1 and DQB1; roughly 510 for DQA1; around 580 for DPA1; and about 450 for DPB1. An earlier analysis of approximately 500 of the donors applied high-throughput TCR beta sequencing to assess whether each TCR beta V gene segment acted as functional or pseudogenic. Alongside the repertoire data, information on donor age, sex, ethnicity and CMV serostatus was compiled. All discovery cohort repertoires had been generated on a single sequencing platform. The study aimed to test whether signatures of past pathogen exposure could be identified by cataloging public T cell receptors. An early release covering roughly 600 HLA-typed donors comprised 250 to 350 gigabases of sequencing data and some 79 million unique TCR sequences.

CDR1 is given as MNHNY and CDR2 as SVGAGI, both from the germline V gene (reference sequence). V lost 6 bases and J lost 9 bases, and the count of bases not matched to a germline gene is 7. Reading from cysteine to phenylalanine, the CDR3 counts 14 amino acids. Solely the CDR3 DNA is kept, with 42 bases framed from the first base. The cohort comprised some 700 healthy bone marrow donors. At the time of sampling, all cohort members were nominally healthy, though unrecorded immune exposures were likely present. The donor was CMV seronegative and was included in the group of 352 seronegative cohort members. Every donor gave a peripheral blood sample, and the peripheral blood mononuclear cells from that sample were used for TCR beta sequencing. The Qiagen DNeasy Blood Extraction Kit was used to extract genomic DNA from the blood cell samples. Library creation used the immunoSEQ multiplex PCR assay. A mixture of 60 forward primers for TCR Vbeta segments and 13 reverse primers for TCR Jbeta segments was used in the multiplex PCR. The CDR3 region of rearranged TCR beta genes was amplified from genomic DNA by a multiplex PCR assay. The Illumina HiSeq System was used to sequence the amplified TCR beta libraries as 87-base-pair reads. Per the source publication's procedure: A later analysis counted 75 million to 100 million unique TCR beta chains across the 550 to 700 repertoires, and some 11 million of these chains were shared by at least two donors. Raw reads were error-corrected and collapsed into unique sequences by a nearest-neighbor algorithm in which closely related sequences were merged to remove PCR and sequencing errors. CDR3 sequences were aligned to IMGT reference sequences to assign V, D and J gene segments. For a sequence to be retained, at least a six-nucleotide match to both a V gene segment and a J gene segment was required. Rearrangements were called productive when the CDR3 lacked stop codons and stayed in frame with V and J; all others were non-productive. CDR3 was defined according to IMGT convention as the region running from the second conserved V-encoded cysteine to the conserved J-encoded phenylalanine. Sequences without an unambiguous match to a single V gene segment were excluded from the earlier analysis of about 640 of the donors. An earlier analysis of some 610 of the donors called V segments functional above 56.7% productive rearrangements and segregating when the between-donor standard deviation exceeded 5%. A statistical classification framework was built for diagnosing cytomegalovirus status from the catalog of TCR beta chain sequences. In a later analysis, V and J genes were assigned by comparing TCR nucleotide sequences against IMGT/GENE-DB human TR gene sequences. A later analysis assigned CDR3 sequences and most-parsimonious VDJ recombination scenarios with the TCRdist pipeline. In a later analysis, each TCR beta chain was defined by its CDR3 amino acid sequence together with its V-gene family, and reads lacking a unique V-gene family were excluded. To address suspected cross-contamination and a sequencing artifact, a later analysis removed around 590 highly shared, low-generation-probability nucleotide sequences. A later analysis calculated a clonal expansion index for each public chain from normalized within-repertoire ranks of inferred template counts. A later analysis computed generation probabilities with a VDJ recombination model fitted to out-of-frame rearrangements, and checked the results against IGoR. Hypergeometric tests were used in a later analysis to score TCR-TCR, TCR-HLA and TCR-CMV co-occurrence, with a repertoire-size bias correction applied to the TCR pairs. A later analysis estimated false discovery rates by permuting HLA or CMV assignments 20 times. In a later analysis, co-occurring TCRs were grouped using DBSCAN, and TCRdist sequence similarity was added for clustering within HLA-allele-positive subsets. Repertoires with fewer than 30,000 or more than 120,000 public chains, plus five repertoires with anomalous nucleotide sharing, were excluded from co-occurrence clustering. This immuneACCESS table, as held by TCRdb, lists in-frame sequences with V and J called but not all clones. Of the missing ones, under half trace to an unresolved V gene in checked studies; the others have no known cause. That table furnishes V, J and clone size, whereas the DNA furnished D and trimming. The sample's clone listing holds tens of thousands of clones. Of the sample, roughly 1.5% is held by the ten largest clones.

Summary of the overall study and its limitations: A later analysis found that TCR association rates varied across HLA loci, with DRB1 alleles showing the most associated TCRs and HLA-C alleles the fewest. In a later analysis, several top co-occurrence clusters were reported to appear linked to parvovirus B19, influenza, CMV and Epstein-Barr virus. CMV serostatus was the only immune exposure information available for the cohort. An association between a missense DCLRE1C variant and V-gene and J-gene trimming of TCR beta chains was found in a later genetic analysis and replicated in an independent cohort. In a later genetic analysis, fewer N-insertions in productive TCRs were reported among donors in an Asian-associated ancestry cluster than the roughly 700-donor mean. The authors suggested that the approach could potentially be extended to other disease states and immunological phenotypes. Roughly uniform sequencing depth across donors was assumed in presence/absence analyses, although this assumption may not hold. Because counts were too low, roughly 16 rarely observed V segments, including chromosome 9 orphons, were left out of the earlier analysis of 500 to 650 of the donors. A further reported finding was that TCR beta sequences accurately predicted the HLA-A and HLA-B alleles for most subjects in the first cohort. The study listed approximately 150 TCR beta chains as associated with cytomegalovirus. A cluster of highly shared sequence variants was judged likely to represent a technical artifact of the sequencing pipeline. The cohort was sequenced for TCR beta chains only, and without alpha or paired-chain data the features that could be detected were limited. At a false discovery rate of 0.05, a later analysis linked approximately 18,000 TCR beta sequences to specific HLA alleles. The 87-base-pair reads could not distinguish some IMGT-functional V segments, including TRBV6-2 and TRBV6-3, so those segments were excluded. Most TCR sequences were observed very rarely across donors, whereas some public TCRs were present in many individuals. In a later analysis, most CMV-associated TCR beta chains were found to appear HLA-restricted, with HLA associations seemingly driven largely by CMV exposure. Compared with equally common non-associated chains, HLA-associated TCR beta chains in a later analysis were more clonally expanded and had lower generation probabilities. The classifier was reported to diagnose cytomegalovirus status with high specificity and sensitivity in both the original cohort and the validation cohort. Because HLA typing was missing for some donors at each locus, association tests included only the typed subset. Linkage disequilibrium might explain the correlated functional status among segregating V segments, but an unknown experimental factor could not be ruled out. In vitro tests confirmed that a few of the cytomegalovirus-associated TCR beta chains recognize cytomegalovirus antigens. Assigning TCR associations to individual alleles was difficult when HLA alleles, especially DR and DQ, strongly co-occurred. In an earlier analysis of around 600 of the donors, most TCR beta V segments were observed in productive rearrangements about 90% or about 30% of the time, broadly matching IMGT annotations.

The source is a woman aged 60-70 years in good health and CMV-seronegative. Sequencing was done on a sample of PBMCs. Rearrangement joined TRBV6-6 to TRBJ1-6; the junction holds 8 bases that match TRBD1. The CDR3 has the sequence CASRTGTGGSPLHF. The nucleotide sequence reads as follows: TGTGCCAGCAGAACGGGGACAGGTGGTTCACCCCTCCACTTT.